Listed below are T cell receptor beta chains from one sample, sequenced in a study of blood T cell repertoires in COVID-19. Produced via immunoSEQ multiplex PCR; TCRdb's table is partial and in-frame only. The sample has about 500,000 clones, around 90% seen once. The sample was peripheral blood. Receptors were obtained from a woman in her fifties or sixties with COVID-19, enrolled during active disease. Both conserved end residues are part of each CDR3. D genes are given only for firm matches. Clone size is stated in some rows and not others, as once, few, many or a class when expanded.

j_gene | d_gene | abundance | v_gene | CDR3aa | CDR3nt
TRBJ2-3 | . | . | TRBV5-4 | CASSLASGGRADTQYF | TGTGCCAGCAGCTTGGCCTCGGGGGGCCGGGCAGATACGCAGTATTTT
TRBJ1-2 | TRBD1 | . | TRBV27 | CASRPTGANYGYTF | TGTGCCAGCAGACCGACAGGGGCTAACTATGGCTACACCTTC
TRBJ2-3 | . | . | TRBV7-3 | CASSLTGGEDTQYF | TGTGCCAGCAGCTTAACCGGAGGGGAGGATACGCAGTATTTT
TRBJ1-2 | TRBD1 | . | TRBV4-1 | CASSQDRDRGRYYGYTF | TGCGCCAGCAGCCAAGACCGGGACAGGGGGCGGTACTATGGCTACACCTTC
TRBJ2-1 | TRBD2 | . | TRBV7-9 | CASSQASLAGGIDNEQFF | TGTGCCAGCAGCCAAGCCTCTTTAGCGGGGGGGATTGATAATGAGCAGTTCTTC
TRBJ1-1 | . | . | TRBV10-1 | CASSPSRGSSAFF | TGCGCCAGCAGCCCCTCGCGAGGGTCTTCGGCTTTCTTT
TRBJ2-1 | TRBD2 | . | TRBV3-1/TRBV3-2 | CASSQGSGGYYNEQFF | TGTGCCAGCAGCCAAGGTAGCGGGGGATACTACAATGAGCAGTTCTTC
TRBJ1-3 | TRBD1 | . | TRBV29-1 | CSVAGGQGLAGNTIYF | TGCAGCGTCGCCGGTGGACAGGGCTTAGCAGGAAACACCATATATTTT
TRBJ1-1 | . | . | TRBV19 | CASSIPFGRGNTEAFF | TGTGCCAGTAGTATCCCCTTCGGTAGGGGGAACACTGAAGCTTTCTTT
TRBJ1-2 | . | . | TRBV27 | CASSLSGDGYTF | TGTGCCAGCAGTTTATCAGGGGATGGCTACACCTTC
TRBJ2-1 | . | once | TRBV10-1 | CASSAGGPAPYNEQFF | TGCGCCAGCAGTGCCGGGGGACCGGCCCCCTACAATGAGCAGTTCTTC
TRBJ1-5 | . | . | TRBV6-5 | CASSPVLYSNQPQHF | TGTGCCAGCAGCCCGGTCCTCTATAGCAATCAGCCCCAGCATTTT
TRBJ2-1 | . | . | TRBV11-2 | CATPTPSGGKFF | TGTGCCACCCCAACCCCCAGCGGAGGCAAGTTCTTC
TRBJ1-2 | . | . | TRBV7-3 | CASSLTIGDGYTF | TGTGCCAGCAGCTTAACGATCGGAGATGGCTACACCTTC
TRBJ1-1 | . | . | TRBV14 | CASSQRGLSTEAFF | TGTGCCAGCAGCCAACGGGGGTTGAGCACTGAAGCTTTCTTT